This TCR beta chain is drawn from a study of blood T cell repertoires in COVID-19. As for the study in general: Whether acute or convalescent, the COVID-19 samples came from the United States, Italy and Spain. In each case, the material was cDNA or gDNA derived from T cells, B-cell-depleted T cells, or PBMCs.

Original data processing: Estimation of nucleated cell counts relied on the amplification of reference gene primers. The assay was immunoSEQ multiplex PCR, and TCRdb's table has in-frame clones only and misses some. From that table come the V and J calls and clone size; the DNA was used to work out D and trimming. The sample comprises around 200,000 clones, around 82% of which are singletons, and under 5% rests with the top ten. CDR1 and CDR2 from the germline V gene are SGHNT and YENEEA. The CDR3 runs 15 residues. V lost 3 bases, J lost 4 bases, and 13 bases lay in between. The clonotype was recovered from a man aged 45-65 years with active or convalescent COVID-19. The specimen was peripheral blood. The chain uses TRBV11-3 and TRBJ1-5; weak D call: TRBD1 (5 bases). The CDR3, as DNA: TGTGCCAGCAGCTTTGACACCGGGGGAAATCAGCCCCAGCATTTT. It encodes CASSFDTGGNQPQHF.